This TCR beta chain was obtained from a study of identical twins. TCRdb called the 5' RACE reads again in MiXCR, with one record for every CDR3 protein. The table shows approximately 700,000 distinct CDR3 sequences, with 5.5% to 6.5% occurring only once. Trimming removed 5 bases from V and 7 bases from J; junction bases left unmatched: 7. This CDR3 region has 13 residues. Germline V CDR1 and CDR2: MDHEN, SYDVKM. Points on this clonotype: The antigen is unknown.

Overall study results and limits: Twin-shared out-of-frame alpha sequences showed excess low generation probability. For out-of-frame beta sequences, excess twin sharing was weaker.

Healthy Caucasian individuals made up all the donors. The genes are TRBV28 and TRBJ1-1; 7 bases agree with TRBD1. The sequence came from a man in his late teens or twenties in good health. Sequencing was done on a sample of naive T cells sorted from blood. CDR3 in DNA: TGTGCCAGCAGTCCGAGGGGGCAGATTGAAGCTTTCTTT. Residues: CASSPRGQIEAFF.